A single sample is the source of the 2 T cell receptor beta chains below, sequenced in a study of T cell repertoires in cytomegalovirus infection. For these receptors, no antigen is known. TCRdb analysed the reads with MiXCR anew, one entry per CDR3 protein. The sample comprises about a million distinct CDR3 sequences, about a third of which are singletons, and over 10% rests with the top ten. Sample: cultured CD8+ T cells from PBMCs, taken from culture after CMV antigen stimulation. These receptors were collected from a human donor in good health (CMV status not recorded). Some clones in this sample may be carry-over from other donors' samples.

This clonotype was recorded at least ten times. This chain joins TRBV12-3 or TRBV12-4 and TRBJ2-7, with D hard to call. The V end was cut by 3 bases, the J end by 3 bases, with 6 bases between. The CDR3 has 12 amino acids. The CDR3 is CASSFFRYEQYF. The CDR3, as DNA: TGTGCCAGCAGTTTCTTTCGCTACGAGCAGTACTTC.

This clonotype was seen a handful of times. The chain has TRBV6-2 or TRBV6-3 and TRBJ2-4; D perhaps matches TRBD2 (6 bases). With 2 bases removed from V and 6 bases from J, the gap between germline ends came to 11 bases. This CDR3 region has 14 residues. Per germline, CDR1 MNHEY and CDR2 SVGEGT. Here the CDR3 DNA reads TGTGCCAGCAGTTACCGGGAGCGCCCAAACATTCAGTACTTC. It codes for CASSYRERPNIQYF.